This TCR beta chain was recorded in a study of cytomegalovirus exposure and HLA in healthy donors. The CDR3 is made up of 18 amino acids. Germline V lookup: CDR1 MDHEN, CDR2 SYDVKM. The V segment lost 4 bases and the J segment 5 bases; nucleotides outside the gene matches: 17. This clone was picked up one time. The antigen remains unidentified. Researchers ran the PCR with 60 Vbeta and 13 Jbeta primers. Produced via immunoSEQ multiplex PCR; TCRdb's table is partial and in-frame only. The table records some 150,000 clones, nearly 80% of them present only once. Study-wide points: In vitro work confirmed that a few CMV-associated chains recognize CMV antigens.

The chain carries TRBV28 and TRBJ2-1, with 7 positions matching TRBD1. This TCR came from a man aged 35-49 years in good health and CMV-seropositive. Sequenced sample: PBMCs. This CDR3 is CASSSPLSQDRTHNEQFF. As DNA, the CDR3 is TGTGCCAGCAGTTCACCCCTAAGCCAGGACAGGACGCACAATGAGCAGTTCTTC. Full variable domain (outside the CDR3, taken from reference TRBV28 and TRBJ2-1): DVKVTQSSRYLVKRTGEKVFLECVQDMDHENMFWYRQDPGLGLRLIYFSYDVKMKEKGDIPEGYSVSREKKERFSLILESASTNQTSMYLCASSSPLSQDRTHNEQFFGPGTRLTVL.